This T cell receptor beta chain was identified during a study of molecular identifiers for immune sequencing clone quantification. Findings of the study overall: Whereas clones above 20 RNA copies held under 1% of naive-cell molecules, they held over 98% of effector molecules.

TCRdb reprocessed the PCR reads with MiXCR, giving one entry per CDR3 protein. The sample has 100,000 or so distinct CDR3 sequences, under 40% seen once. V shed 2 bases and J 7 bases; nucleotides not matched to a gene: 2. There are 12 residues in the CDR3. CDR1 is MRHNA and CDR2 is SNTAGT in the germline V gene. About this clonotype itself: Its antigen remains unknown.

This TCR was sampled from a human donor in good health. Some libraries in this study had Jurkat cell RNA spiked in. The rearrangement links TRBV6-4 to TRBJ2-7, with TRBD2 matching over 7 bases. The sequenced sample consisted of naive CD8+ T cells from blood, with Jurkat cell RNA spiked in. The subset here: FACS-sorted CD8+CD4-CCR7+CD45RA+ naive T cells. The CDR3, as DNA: TGTGCCAGCAGTGACGGGACTACAGAGCAGTACTTC. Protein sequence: CASSDGTTEQYF.